Listed here are 9 T cell receptor beta chains from one sample, sequenced in a study of cytomegalovirus exposure and HLA in healthy donors. PCR amplification relied on 60 Vbeta primers (plus 13 Jbeta primers). Some clones are missing from TCRdb's copy, which holds only in-frame ones; the method was immunoSEQ multiplex PCR. The sample gives fewer than 110,000 clones, more than 75% of which show up once; roughly 2.6% is in the top ten. Specimen: PBMCs. The receptors derive from a man aged 30-40 years in good health and CMV-seropositive.

The chain carries TRBV2 and TRBJ2-7; 8 bases map to TRBD2. Germline V gene lookup returns CDR1 SNHLY and CDR2 FYNNEI. This CDR3 region has 14 residues. Losses at the gene ends were 0 bases for V and 7 bases for J; bases not matched to a gene: 5. The CDR3 DNA follows: TGTGCCAGCAGTGAAGCCACCCCGGGGGGGGAGCAGTACTTC. This translates into CASSEATPGGEQYF.

J is TRBJ1-1 and V is TRBV13; D is undetermined. V was pared by 6 bases and J by 4 bases, with 12 bases between. Germline values: CDR1 PRHDT, CDR2 FYEKMQ (reference sequence). The CDR3 sequence is 13 residues long. The CDR3 DNA is TGTGCCAGCAGTCTCGGTCACGGCACTGAAGCTTTCTTT. Translating gives CASSLGHGTEAFF.

V and J are TRBV4-1 and TRBJ2-7; 8 bases align to TRBD2. J was trimmed by 2 bases and V by 4 bases; bases with no gene match: 13. Germline V CDR1 and CDR2: MGHRA, YSYEKL. There are 17 residues in the CDR3. CDR3 amino acids: CASSLPTGGASPYEQYF. The CDR3 bases are TGCGCCAGCAGCCTCCCAACGGGGGGGGCGAGTCCCTACGAGCAGTACTTC.

The chain has TRBV5-5 and TRBJ2-7, with a tentative D call TRBD2 (5 bases). Germline V gene data show CDR1 as SGHKS and CDR2 as YYEKEE (reference sequence). The CDR3 loop spans 14 amino acids. V was shortened by 3 bases and J by 2 bases, with 12 bases between the two germline ends. CDR3 loop: CASSWRGPTYEQYF. CDR3 sequence (DNA): TGTGCCAGCAGCTGGAGAGGGCCCACCTACGAGCAGTACTTC.

This chain joins TRBV7-8 and TRBJ1-1; a weak D match, TRBD1 (5 bases). V lost 0 bases to trimming and J lost 3 bases, with 11 bases between them. Germline V CDR1 and CDR2: SGHVS, FQNEAQ. This CDR3 is 15 amino acids long. The CDR3 nucleotides read TGTGCCAGCAGCTTAGCGAGCGGGGGATACACTGAAGCTTTCTTT. The encoded protein is CASSLASGGYTEAFF.

The V call is TRBV6-4, the J call TRBJ1-2; D gene unclear. This CDR3 region has 14 residues. The germline V gene encodes CDR1 MRHNA and CDR2 SNTAGT. V lost 2 bases and J lost 2, with 9 bases in between. The DNA for the CDR3 is TGTGCCAGCAGTGACGGCAGATTGAACTATGGCTACACCTTC. Translation: CASSDGRLNYGYTF.

The J gene is TRBJ1-2, the V gene TRBV29-1, with 7 bases matching TRBD1. Germline loops: CDR1 SQVTM, CDR2 ANQGSEA. V lost 1 base, J lost 6 bases, and 5 bases stayed unmatched. This CDR3 contains 13 residues. This CDR3 is CSVEGGQGDGYTF. As DNA, the CDR3 is TGCAGCGTTGAAGGGGGGCAGGGGGATGGCTACACCTTC.

V is TRBV7-8 and J is TRBJ1-4; maybe TRBD1 (6 bases). Germline V lookup: CDR1 SGHVS, CDR2 FQNEAQ. The CDR3 contains 16 residues. V was trimmed by 5 bases and J by 1 base, leaving 14 bases between them. CDR3 DNA: TGTGCCAGCAGCCCCGGGGGGGGCCGAACTAATGAAAAACTGTTTTTT. Translation: CASSPGGGRTNEKLFF.

The rearrangement joins TRBV6-5 to TRBJ2-5, with 9 bases that match TRBD2. Germline loops: CDR1 MNHEY, CDR2 SVGAGI. CDR3 length: 14 amino acids. The trim removed 8 bases at V and 7 bases at J, leaving 11 bases unmatched. This CDR3 reads CASHVGGGAVTQYF. CDR3 bases: TGTGCCAGCCACGTGGGCGGGGGGGCTGTGACCCAGTACTTC.